This is a list of T cell receptor beta chains from one sample in a study of human T cells and chemical hapten exposure. TCRdb re-derived calls from the RACE reads in MiXCR, one entry per CDR3 protein. The sample lists 120,000 to 150,000 distinct CDR3 sequences; over 9.5% were seen once. The source material was whole blood, sampled in connection with sensitization to the hapten diphenylcyclopropenone (DPC). Source of these receptors: a woman in her fifties or sixties with alopecia areata. Some clones in this sample may be carry-over from other donors' samples. The CDR3 runs from the conserved cysteine through the conserved F or W. D genes are given only for firm matches. Only some rows state a clone size, as once, few, many or a class for expanded clones.

D gene,clone size,J gene,V gene,CDR3 DNA,CDR3 protein
TRBD1,NA,TRBJ2-2,TRBV5-1,TGCGCCAGCAGCTTGGGACAGGGCCCCGGGGAGCTGTTTTTT,CASSLGQGPGELFF
NA,NA,TRBJ2-3,TRBV30,TGTGCCTGGAGTCCCGGAGGGTACACAGATACGCAGTATTTT,CAWSPGGYTDTQYF
TRBD2,many,TRBJ2-1,TRBV2,TGTGCCAGCAGCGAGGGACTAGCGGGGTACAATGAGCAGTTCTTC,CASSEGLAGYNEQFF
TRBD2,NA,TRBJ2-3,TRBV29-1,TGCAGCGTTTCTAGCGGGGCCCGCACAGATACGCAGTATTTT,CSVSSGARTDTQYF
TRBD2,NA,TRBJ2-7,TRBV12-5,TGTGCTAGCGCCGGGACTAGCGTCTACGAGCAGTACTTC,CASAGTSVYEQYF
NA,NA,TRBJ1-2,TRBV7-2,TGTGCCAGCAGCCCTTGGGGTTCTGGCTATGGCTACACCTTC,CASSPWGSGYGYTF
NA,NA,TRBJ2-1,TRBV5-1,TGCGCCAGCAGCTTGGAGAGTGGGGGGCACAATGAGCAGTTCTTC,CASSLESGGHNEQFF
NA,few,TRBJ1-1,TRBV6-2/TRBV6-3,TGTGCCAGCAGCACCGGGACCGCCCTGGAAGCTTTCTTT,CASSTGTALEAFF
TRBD1,many,TRBJ2-7,TRBV6-1,TGTGCCAGCAACGCCAACTACAGGGGCGAGCAGTACTTC,CASNANYRGEQYF
TRBD2,few,TRBJ2-2,TRBV7-2,TGTGCCAGCAGCTTTGGACTAGCGGGAAGAGGCACCGGGGAGCTGTTTTTT,CASSFGLAGRGTGELFF
NA,NA,TRBJ1-1,TRBV7-2,TGTGCCAGCAGCTCCCAGGGAACCGTGGAGTCTTTCTTT,CASSSQGTVESFF
NA,NA,TRBJ1-5,TRBV14,TGTGCCAGCAGCCAAGAGAGAGGTCAGCCCCAGCATTTT,CASSQERGQPQHF
NA,NA,TRBJ1-4,TRBV6-1,TGTGCCAGCAGTGAAGCGTACCCAGCGGCTAAACTGTTTTTT,CASSEAYPAAKLFF
TRBD1,NA,TRBJ2-1,TRBV6-6,TGTGCCAGCACCCGGGGAAACAGGGGCTCCTACAATGAGCAGTTCTTC,CASTRGNRGSYNEQFF
NA,few,TRBJ2-7,TRBV19,TGTGCCAGTAGTATGGGAGGTCCCGAGCAGTACTTC,CASSMGGPEQYF
TRBD2,many,TRBJ2-7,TRBV7-3,TGTGCCAGCAGCTTCCACGGCGGGAGCCCCTACGAGCAGTACTTC,CASSFHGGSPYEQYF